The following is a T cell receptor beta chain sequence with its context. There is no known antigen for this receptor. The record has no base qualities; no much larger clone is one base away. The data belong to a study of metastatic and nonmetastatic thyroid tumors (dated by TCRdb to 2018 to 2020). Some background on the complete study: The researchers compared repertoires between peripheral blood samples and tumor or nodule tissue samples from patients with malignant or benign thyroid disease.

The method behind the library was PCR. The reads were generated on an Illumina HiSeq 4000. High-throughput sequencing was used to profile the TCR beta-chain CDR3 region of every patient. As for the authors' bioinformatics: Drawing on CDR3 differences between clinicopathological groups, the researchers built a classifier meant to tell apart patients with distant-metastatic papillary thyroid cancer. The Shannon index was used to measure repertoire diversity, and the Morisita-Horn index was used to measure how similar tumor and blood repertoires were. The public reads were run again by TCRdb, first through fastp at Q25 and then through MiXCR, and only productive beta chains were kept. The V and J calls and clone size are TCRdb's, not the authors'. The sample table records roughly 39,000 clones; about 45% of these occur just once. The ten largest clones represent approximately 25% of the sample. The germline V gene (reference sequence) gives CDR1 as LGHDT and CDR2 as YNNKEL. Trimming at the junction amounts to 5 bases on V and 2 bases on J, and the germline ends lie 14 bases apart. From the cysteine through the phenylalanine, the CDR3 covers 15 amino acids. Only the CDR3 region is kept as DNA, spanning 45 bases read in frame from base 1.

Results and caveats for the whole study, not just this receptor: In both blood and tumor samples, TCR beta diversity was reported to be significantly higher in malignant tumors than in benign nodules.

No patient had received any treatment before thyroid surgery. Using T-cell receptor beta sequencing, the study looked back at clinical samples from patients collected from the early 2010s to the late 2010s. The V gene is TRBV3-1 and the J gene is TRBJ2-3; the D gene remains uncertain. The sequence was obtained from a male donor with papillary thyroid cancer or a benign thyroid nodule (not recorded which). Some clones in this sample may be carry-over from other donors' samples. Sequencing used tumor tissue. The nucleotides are TGTGCCAGCAGCATTACCACCCTTTACACAGATACGCAGTATTTT. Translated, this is CASSITTLYTDTQYF.